The 10 T cell receptor beta chains presented below share a single source sample, sequenced in a study of blood T cell repertoires in COVID-19. Profiled with immunoSEQ multiplex PCR; TCRdb holds only in-frame clones, not every one. In the table there are about 76,000 clones, more than 75% of which are singletons. Material: peripheral blood. These TCRs come from a man aged 45-60 years with acute or convalescent COVID-19.

This clone was seen only once. The chain has TRBV6-2 or TRBV6-3 and TRBJ1-2; D ambiguous. Trimming removed 0 bases from V and 2 bases from J, with 4 bases in between. There are 13 residues in the CDR3. Germline loops: CDR1 MNHEY, CDR2 SVGEGT. This chain's CDR3 is CASSYSSNYGYTF. The CDR3 nucleotides read TGTGCCAGCAGTTACTCGTCGAACTATGGCTACACCTTC.

The chain is built from TRBV24-1 and TRBJ2-6; a possible D gene is TRBD2 (6 bases). V lost 4 bases, J lost 1 base, and 13 bases lay in between. This CDR3 comprises 17 residues. The germline V gene encodes CDR1 KGHDR and CDR2 SFDVKD. The CDR3 loop is CATSDTDYSSGANVLTF. CDR3 in DNA: TGTGCCACCAGTGACACGGACTATAGTTCTGGGGCCAACGTCCTGACTTTC.

The J gene is TRBJ2-1, the V gene TRBV9, with 7 bases fitting TRBD1. The J segment lost 4 bases and the V segment lost 6 bases, leaving 1 base of the junction unmatched. From germline, CDR1 is SGDLS and CDR2 YYNGEE. CDR3 length equals 12 residues. The CDR3 coding sequence is TGTGCCAGCACGGACAGGTACAATGAGCAGTTCTTC. Protein sequence: CASTDRYNEQFF.

V usage is TRBV4-2 and J usage is TRBJ1-1, with TRBD1 matching over 7 bases. Looked up from germline, CDR1 is LGHNA and CDR2 is YNFKEQ. J gave up 5 bases and V 1 base, and 7 bases lay outside the gene matches. The length of the CDR3 is 15 residues. The chain's CDR3 is CASSQGYRGVTEAFF. In DNA form, the CDR3 reads TGTGCCAGCAGCCAAGGTTACAGGGGTGTGACTGAAGCTTTCTTT.

The gene calls are TRBV7-2 and TRBJ1-6; 7 bases are shared with TRBD1. The germline gives CDR1 SGHTA, CDR2 FQGNSA. The CDR3 is made up of 15 amino acids. The V gene end was trimmed by 1 base and the J gene end by 8 bases; junction bases not matched to a gene: 5. The CDR3 DNA follows: TGTGCCAGCAGCTTAGTCGGGACAGCTGATTCACCCCTCCACTTT. Translated: CASSLVGTADSPLHF.

The rearrangement links TRBV28 to TRBJ1-6, with D unresolved. The germline gives CDR1 MDHEN, CDR2 SYDVKM. V dropped 1 base and J dropped 4 bases, with 14 bases sitting between them. The CDR3 length is 17 residues. CDR3 region: CASSLFTPGGYNSPLHF. As DNA, the CDR3 is TGTGCCAGCAGTTTATTTACCCCGGGAGGATATAATTCACCCCTCCACTTT.

J is TRBJ2-1 and V is TRBV10-2, with unresolved D. V was shortened by 3 bases and J by 2 bases, with 8 bases between the two germline ends. The germline V gene encodes CDR1 WSHSY and CDR2 SAAADI. The CDR3 loop spans 14 amino acids. The CDR3 loop reads CASSDRDTYNEQFF. CDR3 in DNA: TGCGCCAGCAGTGATCGAGACACCTACAATGAGCAGTTCTTC.

The gene calls are TRBV27 and TRBJ1-1; no definite D call. CDR1 is MNHEY, CDR2 SMNVEV, per germline (reference sequence). CDR3 length: 12 residues. Trimming took 9 bases from V and 7 from J, leaving 15 bases between them. The CDR3 bases are TGTGCCAGTTGGAGATCGGGATTTGAAGCTTTCTTT. Translating it yields CASWRSGFEAFF.

This rearrangement joins TRBV6-4 to TRBJ1-1; D unclear. The germline gives CDR1 MRHNA, CDR2 SNTAGT. The length of the CDR3 is 11 residues. Trimming took 8 bases from V and 3 from J, leaving 7 bases between them. The CDR3 sequence is CASEEDTEAFF. CDR3 coding DNA: TGTGCCAGCGAAGAGGACACTGAAGCTTTCTTT.

The chain combines TRBV7-8 with TRBJ2-7, with TRBD1 identical over 10 bases. The CDR3 covers 15 residues. Trimming at V came to 2 bases and at J to 0 bases, leaving 1 base not matched to a gene. The germline gives CDR1 SGHVS, CDR2 FQNEAQ. This CDR3 reads CASSLWTGGSYEQYV. CDR3 nucleotide sequence: TGTGCCAGCAGCTTATGGACAGGGGGCTCCTACGAGCAGTACGTC.